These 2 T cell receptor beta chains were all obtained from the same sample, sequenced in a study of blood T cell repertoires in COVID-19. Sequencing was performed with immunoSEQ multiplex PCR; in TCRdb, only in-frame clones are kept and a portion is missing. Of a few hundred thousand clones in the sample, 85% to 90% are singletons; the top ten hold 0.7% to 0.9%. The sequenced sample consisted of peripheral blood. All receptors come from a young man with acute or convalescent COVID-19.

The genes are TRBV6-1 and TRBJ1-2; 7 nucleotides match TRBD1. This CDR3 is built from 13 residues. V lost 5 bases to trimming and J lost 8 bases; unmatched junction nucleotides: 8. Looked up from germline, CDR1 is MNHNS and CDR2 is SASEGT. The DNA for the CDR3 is TGTGCCAGCAGTACCGCTTACAGGGGAGGCTACACCTTC. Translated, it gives CASSTAYRGGYTF.

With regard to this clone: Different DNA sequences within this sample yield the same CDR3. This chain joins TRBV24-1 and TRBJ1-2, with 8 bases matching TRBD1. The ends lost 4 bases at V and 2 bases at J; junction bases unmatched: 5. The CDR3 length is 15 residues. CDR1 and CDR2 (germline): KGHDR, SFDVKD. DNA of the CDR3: TGTGCCACCAGTGACCCCGGACAGGGAAACTATGGCTACACCTTC. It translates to CATSDPGQGNYGYTF.